This T cell receptor beta chain was identified during a study of blood T cells in healthy people across ages. Through a sample-barcoded 5' primer and a J-beta primer mix, a second PCR was run for roughly 6 to 12 cycles. The template-switch adaptor, which had 12 random nucleotides, put a tag on each cDNA molecule. Every sample produced at least 2.5 million CDR3-containing paired-end reads. Each CDR3 protein gets one entry after TCRdb re-called the 5' RACE reads with MiXCR. The sample yields over 1,500,000 distinct CDR3 sequences, 39% seen once. Concerning this clonotype itself: Mismatch with germline at one junction end may stem from a read error.

Germline-derived CDR1 and CDR2 are SGHTA and FQGNSA. This CDR3 is built from 15 residues. Sequenced input: blood. The receptor was derived from a human donor in good health. The rearrangement joins TRBV7-2 to TRBJ2-1, with TRBD1 identical over 7 bases. The chain's CDR3 is CAGSYAGTAHNEQFF. The CDR3 DNA is TGTGCCGGCAGCTATGCCGGGACAGCCCACAATGAGCAGTTCTTC.